The 3 T cell receptor beta chains below were found in one sample sequenced in a study of T cells in Graves' hyperthyroidism and ophthalmopathy. RNA transcripts yielded amplified TCR beta CDR3 regions. RT-PCR in the first round (using the HTBI primer set) targeted the TCR CDR3. TCRdb re-called the multiplex PCR reads with MiXCR, one entry per CDR3 protein. This sample yields under 400,000 distinct CDR3 sequences, of which roughly 21% are seen a single time; around 50% belongs to the top ten. The sequencing sample was made of blood. The receptors here all came from a woman aged 50 to 60 with Graves' hyperthyroidism.

V is TRBV2 and J is TRBJ1-2; possible D gene TRBD1, 5 bases. V dropped 4 bases and J dropped 8 bases, with 17 bases sitting between them. Germline V gives CDR1 SNHLY, CDR2 FYNNEI. CDR3 length equals 14 residues. CDR3 sequence reads: CASSGWRGGYGYTF. CDR3 coding DNA: TGTGCCAGCAGTGGTTGGAGGGGTGGGTACGGCTACACCTTC. The full variable domain, completed using reference TRBV2 and TRBJ1-2, is EPEVTQTPSHQVTQMGQEVILRCVPISNHLYFYWYRQILGQKVEFLVSFYNNEISEKSEIFDDQFSVERPDGSNFTLKIRSTKLEDSAMYFCASSGWRGGYGYTFGSGTRLTVV.

This clonotype was seen many times. CDR3 loop: CASGGGRNYGYTF. The DNA of the CDR3 is TGTGCCAGCGGAGGGGGACGGAACTATGGCTACACCTTC. The rearrangement joins TRBV28 to TRBJ1-2, with D possibly matching TRBD1 (6 bases). Germline CDR1 MDHEN, CDR2 SYDVKM. V was cut by 8 bases and J by 2 bases, with 12 bases left in between. The CDR3 covers 13 residues.

In this sample, this clonotype turned up a few times. The V call is TRBV19, the J call TRBJ2-1; D perhaps matches TRBD1 (6 bases). The CDR3 covers 15 residues. V lost 1 base and J 4 bases, leaving 11 bases between the germline ends. The germline V gene encodes CDR1 LNHDA and CDR2 SQIVND (reference sequence). The CDR3 loop reads CASSIGQVFYNEQFF. CDR3 in DNA: TGTGCCAGTAGTATAGGACAGGTATTTTACAATGAGCAGTTCTTC.